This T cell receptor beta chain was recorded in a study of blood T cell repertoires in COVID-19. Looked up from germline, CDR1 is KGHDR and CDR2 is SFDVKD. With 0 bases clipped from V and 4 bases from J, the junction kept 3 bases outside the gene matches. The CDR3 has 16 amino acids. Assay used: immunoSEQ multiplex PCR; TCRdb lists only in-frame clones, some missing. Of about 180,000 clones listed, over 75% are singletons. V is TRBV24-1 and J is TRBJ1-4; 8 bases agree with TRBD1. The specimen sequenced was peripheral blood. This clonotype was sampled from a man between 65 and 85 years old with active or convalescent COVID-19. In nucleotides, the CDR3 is TGTGCCACCAGTGATTTGGACAGGGGAGATAATGAAAAACTGTTTTTT. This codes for CATSDLDRGDNEKLFF.